The 10 T cell receptor beta chains given below trace back to one sample, sequenced in a study of T-cell memory formation after mild COVID-19. TCRdb reanalysed the 5' RACE reads using MiXCR and keeps one entry per CDR3 protein. The sample includes roughly 620,000 distinct CDR3 sequences, over 15% of them seen just once. The specimen was PBMCs or a T cell subset sorted from them (not recorded which). These receptors were obtained from an adult woman who had mild COVID-19 (a few samples of this study predate the infection). Cell type and time point are not known.

This clonotype was counted a few times. The CDR3 loop is CASSQENTNNEQFF. For the CDR3, the DNA is TGCGCCAGCAGCCAAGAAAACACGAACAATGAGCAGTTCTTC. The chain recombines TRBV4-1 with TRBJ2-1; D call uncertain. V shed 0 bases and J shed 5 bases, with 8 bases lying between them. The CDR3 runs 14 residues. Germline CDR1 MGHRA, CDR2 YSYEKL.

This clonotype came up many times. The V gene is TRBV7-9, the J gene TRBJ2-1; D remains ambiguous. The CDR3 sequence is 13 residues long. In germline, CDR1 is SEHNR, CDR2 FQNEAQ (reference sequence). V dropped 5 bases and J dropped 8 bases, with 13 bases sitting between them. Here the CDR3 DNA reads TGTGCCAGCAGCCCCAAGACCTGGGATGAGCAGTTCTTC. Translation gives CASSPKTWDEQFF.

In this sample, this clonotype turned up a few times. The V gene is TRBV12-3 or TRBV12-4, the J gene TRBJ2-5; D gene uncertain. CDR3 length equals 15 residues. The V end was cut by 6 bases, the J end by 1 base, with 15 bases between. CDR3 coding DNA: TGTGCCAGCAGCCCCCCAGGAACGGCCCAAGAGACCCAGTACTTC. Translation gives CASSPPGTAQETQYF.

The V call is TRBV6-5, the J call TRBJ2-1; maybe TRBD2 (6 bases). CDR1 and CDR2 from the germline V gene are MNHEY and SVGAGI. The CDR3 runs 16 residues. With 8 bases removed from V and 0 bases from J, the gap between germline ends came to 17 bases. As DNA, the CDR3 is TGTGCCAGCGCTCTTTACGGGAGCCTCTCCTACAATGAGCAGTTCTTC. Its protein product is CASALYGSLSYNEQFF.

This sequence joins TRBV19 and TRBJ1-3; 8 bases map to TRBD1. Germline CDR1 LNHDA, CDR2 SQIVND (reference sequence). The V and J ends lost 5 bases and 4 bases, in that order; junction bases with no gene match: 19. There are 19 residues in the CDR3. The CDR3 DNA is TGTGCCAGTAGTCTCGTCCTGGGACAGGAGCCTTTAGGAGGAAACACCATATATTTT. Translation: CASSLVLGQEPLGGNTIYF.

The chain recombines TRBV2 with TRBJ1-5, with 8 bases aligning to TRBD1. The CDR3 has 14 amino acids. Germline V gene lookup returns CDR1 SNHLY and CDR2 FYNNEI. V shed 6 bases, J shed 1 base, and the junction held 2 bases outside the gene matches. The CDR3: CASRRTGSNQPQHF. CDR3 coding DNA: TGTGCCAGCAGGAGGACAGGGAGCAATCAGCCCCAGCATTTT.

This clonotype was seen more than once but under ten times. The V gene is TRBV4-1, the J gene TRBJ2-2, with D maybe TRBD1 (7 bases). Germline lookup yields CDR1 MGHRA and CDR2 YSYEKL. The V gene lost 3 bases and the J gene lost 3 bases, with 20 bases spanning the gap. This CDR3 spans 18 amino acids. The CDR3 reads CASSQMRTGRGDTGELFF. The CDR3 bases are TGCGCCAGCAGCCAGATGAGAACGGGCAGGGGGGACACCGGGGAGCTGTTTTTT.

This clonotype was seen a few times. The CDR3 spells CSAPERGNTEAFF. The CDR3 coding sequence is TGCAGTGCTCCGGAGAGGGGGAACACTGAAGCTTTCTTT. The gene calls are TRBV20-1 and TRBJ1-1, with a tentative D call TRBD1 (5 bases). This CDR3 is 13 amino acids long. Per the germline V gene, CDR1 is DFQATT and CDR2 is SNEGSKA (reference sequence). V gave up 5 bases and J gave up 1 base, with 11 bases separating them.

V and J are TRBV15 and TRBJ1-1; no firm D call. The CDR3 runs 13 residues. Germline V lookup: CDR1 LNHNV, CDR2 YYDKDF (reference sequence). V was cut by 4 bases and J by 2 bases, with 8 bases left in between. The CDR3: CATSNEVNTEAFF. CDR3 DNA: TGTGCCACCAGCAATGAGGTTAACACTGAAGCTTTCTTT.

This clonotype was picked up a small number of times. This rearrangement joins TRBV5-1 to TRBJ2-2, with TRBD1 matching 7 bases. V lost 4 bases and J lost 1; bases outside the gene matches: 7. The germline gives CDR1 SGHRS, CDR2 YFSETQ. CDR3 length: 16 residues. Written as DNA, the CDR3 is TGCGCCAGCAGCCAGTCGACAGGGAGGAACACCGGGGAGCTGTTTTTT. Translation gives CASSQSTGRNTGELFF. Variable domain in full (rest from reference TRBV5-1 and TRBJ2-2): KAGVTQTPRYLIKTRGQQVTLSCSPISGHRSVSWYQQTPGQGLQFLFEYFSETQRNKGNFPGRFSGRQFSNSRSEMNVSTLELGDSALYLCASSQSTGRNTGELFFGEGSRLTVL.